This T cell receptor beta chain originates from a study of T cells expressing NK-cell markers. About the study: HCMV seropositivity marked seven of the eight sequenced donors; one was seronegative.

For each CDR3 protein, TCRdb gives one entry from its re-call of the 5' RACE reads, without DNA. The sample features 250,000 to 300,000 distinct CDR3 sequences, with 0.3% to 0.45% in its top ten. This CDR3 is 14 amino acids long. CDR1 and CDR2 from the germline V gene are SGHRS and YFSETQ. The clonotype was recovered from a man between 18 and 35 years old in good health. This chain links TRBV5-1 with TRBJ1-2; the TCRdb call, TRBD1, lacks DNA for checking. Sequenced input: blood T cells: a sorted CD56 or NKG2C T cell subset, CD4+ or CD8+ T cells, or bulk PBMC T cells (not recorded which). The chain's CDR3 is CASSFPGQHYGYTF. The variable domain in full, with the rest retrieved from reference TRBV5-1 and TRBJ1-2, is KAGVTQTPRYLIKTRGQQVTLSCSPISGHRSVSWYQQTPGQGLQFLFEYFSETQRNKGNFPGRFSGRQFSNSRSEMNVSTLELGDSALYLCASSFPGQHYGYTFGSGTRLTVV.